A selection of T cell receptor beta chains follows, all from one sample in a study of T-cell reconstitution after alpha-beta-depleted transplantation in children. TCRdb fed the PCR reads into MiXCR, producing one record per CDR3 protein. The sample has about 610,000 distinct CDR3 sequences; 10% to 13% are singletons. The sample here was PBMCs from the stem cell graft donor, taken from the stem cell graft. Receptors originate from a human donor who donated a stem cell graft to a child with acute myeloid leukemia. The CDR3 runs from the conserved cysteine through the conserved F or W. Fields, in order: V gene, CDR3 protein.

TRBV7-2 CASSTLAGATDTQYF
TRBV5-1 CASSLSGASYNEQFF
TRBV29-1 CSVITRGTGEQYF
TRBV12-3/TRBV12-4 CASRPLRRNPNTEAFF
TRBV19 CASSIQVTEGKLFF
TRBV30 CAWSGASGNTIYF
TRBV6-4 CASGWEVARKNIQYF
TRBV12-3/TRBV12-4 CASSPRHSSWGEKLFF
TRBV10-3 CAISGLGETQYF
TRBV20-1 CSAISWGAGRNTIYF
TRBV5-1 CASSRGTSGYTDTQYF
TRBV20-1 CSASQGLAEAFF
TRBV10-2 CASSEIPSYERYF
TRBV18 CASSPLADFTDTQYF
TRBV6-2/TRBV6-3 CASSRGLAGADEQYF
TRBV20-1 CSAREASTYEQYF
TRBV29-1 CSVTWTGGGYEQYF
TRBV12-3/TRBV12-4 CASSLKGAGPLHF
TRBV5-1 CASSSSGLSYEQYF
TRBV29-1 CSVATGAVREQYF
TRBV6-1 CASSTLSGGTYEQYF
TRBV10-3 CANRNEGGYTF
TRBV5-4 CASSTRASGDNEQFF
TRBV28 CASSLGTGFLGYTF
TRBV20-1 CSAEASPRDNEQFF
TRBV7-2 CASSLAGEVTSYEQYF
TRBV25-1 CASSEFGTGKDSGNTIYF
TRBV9 CASSVVAGADTQYF
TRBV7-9 CASSRDIDNTDTQYF
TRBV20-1 CSALGRLGLSTYEQYF
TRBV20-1 CSGGRGSSYNEQFF
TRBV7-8 CASSFRDSGETQYF
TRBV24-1 CATRQTGTNQPQHF
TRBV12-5 CASGTQGAGDEQFF
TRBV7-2 CASSPRTSGRPVEQYF
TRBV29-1 CTIKPGRGRTDTQYF
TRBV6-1 CASLIDTEAFF
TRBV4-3 CASSQERLAGGGYNEQFF
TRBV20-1 CSAPPSGRAADTQYF
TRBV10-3 CATRPGQTNEKLFF
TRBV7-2 CASTQGLAGANF
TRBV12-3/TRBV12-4 CASSRERETHEQYF
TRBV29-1 CTARDRVADTQYF
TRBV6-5 CASSSREGENEQFF
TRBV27 CASRPTGASGNYEQYF
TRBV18 CASSPDSYTGELFF
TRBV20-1 CSARGSGQERLYYGYTF
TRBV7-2 CASSRQGGAGNTIYF
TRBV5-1 CASSSTGDGPETQYF
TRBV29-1 CSVRPLAEEGLFF
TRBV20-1 CSANRVATSGSGETQYF
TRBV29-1 CSVEGARDRIDEQFF
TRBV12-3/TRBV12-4 CASSLHNEQFF
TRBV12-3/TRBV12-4 CASTRGGQDVNQPQHF
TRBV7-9 CASSSVGVSTDTQYF
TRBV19 CASSIENRDYNEQFF
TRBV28 CASSSVGTSLSGGYTF
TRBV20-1 CSARDRTGAVNEQYF
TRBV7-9 CASSLSRAYGYTF